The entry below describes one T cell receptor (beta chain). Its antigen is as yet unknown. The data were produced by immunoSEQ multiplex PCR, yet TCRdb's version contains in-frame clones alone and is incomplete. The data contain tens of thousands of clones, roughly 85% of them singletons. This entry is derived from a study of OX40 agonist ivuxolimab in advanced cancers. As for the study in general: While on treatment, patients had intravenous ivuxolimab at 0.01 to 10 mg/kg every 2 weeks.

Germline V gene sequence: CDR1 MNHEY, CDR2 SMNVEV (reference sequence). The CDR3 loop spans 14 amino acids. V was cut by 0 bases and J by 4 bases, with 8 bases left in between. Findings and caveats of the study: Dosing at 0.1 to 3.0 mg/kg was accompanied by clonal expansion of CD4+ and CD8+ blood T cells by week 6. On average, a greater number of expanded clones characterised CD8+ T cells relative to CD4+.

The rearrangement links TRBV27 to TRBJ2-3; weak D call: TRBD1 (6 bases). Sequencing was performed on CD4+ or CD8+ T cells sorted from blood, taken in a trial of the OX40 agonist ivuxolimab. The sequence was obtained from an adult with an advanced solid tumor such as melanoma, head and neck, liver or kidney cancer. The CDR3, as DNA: TGTGCCAGCAGTTTATCCAGACAGGCAGATACGCAGTATTTT. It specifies CASSLSRQADTQYF.